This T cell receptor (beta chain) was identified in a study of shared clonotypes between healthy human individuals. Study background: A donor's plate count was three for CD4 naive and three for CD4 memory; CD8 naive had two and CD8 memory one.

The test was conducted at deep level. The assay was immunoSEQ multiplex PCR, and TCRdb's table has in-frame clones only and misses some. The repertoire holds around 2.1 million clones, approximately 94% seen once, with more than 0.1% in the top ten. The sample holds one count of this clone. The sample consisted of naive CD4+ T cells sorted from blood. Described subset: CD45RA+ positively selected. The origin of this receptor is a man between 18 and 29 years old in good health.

CDR3 bases: TGTGCCATCAGAGAGGCACGAGAAGCTTTCTTT. This encodes CAIREAREAFF. The chain recombines TRBV10-3 with TRBJ1-1; D call uncertain. V lost 6 bases to trimming and J lost 8 bases, with 10 bases between them. Germline V gene sequence: CDR1 ENHRY, CDR2 SYGVKD. The CDR3 extends over 11 amino acids.